The next 21 T cell receptor beta chains were all read from a single sample in a study of control samples from healthy donors and cancer patients. Here immunoSEQ multiplex PCR was the method, and the copy in TCRdb shows in-frame clones only, minus some. This table holds 120,000 to 150,000 clones, about 91% found once. Material for sequencing was blood. The receptors were sampled from a man aged 25 to 40 in good health.

V is TRBV24-1 and J is TRBJ1-3; 7 nucleotides align to TRBD1. This CDR3 has 13 residues. V trimming: 5 bases; J trimming: 4 bases; junction bases outside the gene matches: 1. CDR1 and CDR2 (germline): KGHDR, SFDVKD. CDR3 nucleotide sequence: TGTGCCACCAGTGTGACAGGGGGAAACACCATATATTTT. Protein: CATSVTGGNTIYF.

The rearrangement links TRBV6-5 to TRBJ1-2; TRBD1 matches at 7 bases. The V segment lost 7 bases and the J segment 8 bases; nucleotides outside the gene matches: 7. The CDR3 is made up of 12 amino acids. In germline, CDR1 is MNHEY, CDR2 SVGAGI. The CDR3 DNA follows: TGTGCCAGCACCCCAAGGACAGGCGGCTACACCTTC. Protein: CASTPRTGGYTF.

This chain connects TRBV28 to TRBJ2-3; D is perhaps TRBD1 (7 bases). The V end lost 10 bases, the J end lost 2 bases, and 16 bases lay between the germline ends. The CDR3 length is 14 residues. CDR1 and CDR2 from the germline V gene are MDHEN and SYDVKM. The CDR3 loop reads CATAGRGVTDTQYF. The CDR3 DNA reads TGTGCCACCGCGGGCAGGGGGGTCACAGATACGCAGTATTTT.

J is TRBJ2-7 and V is TRBV24-1, with 7 bases that match TRBD2. The germline CDR1 and CDR2 sequences are KGHDR and SFDVKD. The CDR3 is 15 amino acids. The trim removed 4 bases at V and 0 bases at J, leaving 5 bases unmatched. CDR3 nucleotides: TGTGCCACCAGTGACCCCGGGACTAACTCCTACGAGCAGTACTTC. Its protein is CATSDPGTNSYEQYF.

The V gene is TRBV5-5, the J gene TRBJ2-4; TRBD1 matches at 8 bases. This CDR3 contains 16 residues. The J segment lost 3 bases and the V segment lost 0 bases, leaving 5 bases of the junction unmatched. Germline CDR1 SGHKS, CDR2 YYEKEE (reference sequence). CDR3 loop: CASSLGQGSNKNIQYF. In DNA, the CDR3 is TGTGCCAGCAGCTTGGGACAGGGGTCGAACAAAAACATTCAGTACTTC.

This chain uses TRBV2 with TRBJ1-4, with TRBD1 identical over 8 bases. The CDR3 contains 15 residues. Trimming cost V 2 bases and J 8 bases; bases outside gene matches: 7. Per germline, CDR1 SNHLY and CDR2 FYNNEI. The CDR3 region is CASSERDRSGEKLFF. The DNA of the CDR3 is TGTGCCAGCAGTGAAAGGGACAGGAGTGGAGAAAAACTGTTTTTT. Using reference TRBV2 and TRBJ1-4 for the parts outside the CDR3, the full variable domain is EPEVTQTPSHQVTQMGQEVILRCVPISNHLYFYWYRQILGQKVEFLVSFYNNEISEKSEIFDDQFSVERPDGSNFTLKIRSTKLEDSAMYFCASSERDRSGEKLFFGSGTQLSVL.

The CDR3 sequence: CSAVTGGHYGYTF. CDR3 in DNA: TGCAGCGCCGTGACAGGGGGCCACTATGGCTACACCTTC. V usage is TRBV29-1 and J usage is TRBJ1-2, with TRBD1 identical over 10 bases. Germline-derived CDR1 and CDR2 are SQVTM and ANQGSEA. J was trimmed by 3 bases and V by 7 bases; bases with no gene match: 5. The CDR3 consists of 13 residues.

This clone showed up just once. The V call is TRBV6-6, the J call TRBJ1-2, with 9 bases fitting TRBD1. Trimming cost V 4 bases and J 1 base; bases outside gene matches: 7. Germline V gene sequence: CDR1 MNHNY, CDR2 SVGAGI (reference sequence). The CDR3 loop spans 16 amino acids. CDR3 sequence reads: CASSLQGAPHNYGYTF. CDR3 in DNA: TGTGCCAGCAGTTTACAGGGGGCCCCTCATAACTATGGCTACACCTTC.

Turning to this clone: The same CDR3 arises from other DNA sequences in this sample as well. This chain uses TRBV27 with TRBJ2-1, with 15 bases matching TRBD2. The CDR3 extends over 24 amino acids. V was clipped by 2 bases and J by 5 bases; unmatched bases: 25. From germline, CDR1 is MNHEY and CDR2 SMNVEV (reference sequence). The CDR3 here is CASSLRNPPAGLAGGRIPNNEQFF. As DNA, the CDR3 is TGTGCCAGCAGTTTACGTAATCCTCCAGCGGGACTAGCGGGGGGCCGTATCCCCAACAATGAGCAGTTCTTC.

The gene calls are TRBV5-1 and TRBJ1-4, with unresolved D. The CDR3 has 14 residues. Trimming cost V 4 bases and J 3 bases, with 10 bases left between them. CDR1 SGHRS and CDR2 YFSETQ come from the germline V gene. In DNA form, the CDR3 reads TGCGCCAGCAGCCCCCGCGCCTCTAATGAAAAACTGTTTTTT. As protein: CASSPRASNEKLFF.

The chain is built from TRBV2 and TRBJ1-1; D is unresolved. The CDR3 totals 14 residues. Germline assignment: CDR1 SNHLY and CDR2 FYNNEI. Between the trimmed V and J ends, which lost 4 bases and 6 bases, there was a span of 15 bases. CDR3 protein: CASSGGKGRPEAFF. The CDR3 nucleotides are TGTGCCAGCAGTGGTGGGAAAGGACGGCCTGAAGCTTTCTTT.

V gene TRBV9 combines with J gene TRBJ1-3, with 7 bases that match TRBD1. The CDR3 totals 16 residues. V was clipped by 2 bases and J by 0 bases; unmatched bases: 5. The germline CDR1 and CDR2 sequences are SGDLS and YYNGEE. CDR3 sequence (DNA): TGTGCCAGCAGCGTGAGGGGGCGATCCTCTGGAAACACCATATATTTT. Encoded protein: CASSVRGRSSGNTIYF.

A single count supports this clone. V usage is TRBV30 and J usage is TRBJ1-2, with D possibly matching TRBD1 (6 bases). V lost 3 bases to trimming and J lost 7 bases, with 12 bases between them. The CDR3 sequence is 12 residues long. Germline V gene sequence: CDR1 GTSNPN, CDR2 SVGIG (reference sequence). The CDR3 protein is CAWSPRTVGYTF. The CDR3 bases are TGTGCCTGGAGCCCCAGGACAGTTGGCTACACCTTC.

This rearrangement joins TRBV5-4 to TRBJ1-2; TRBD1 agrees at 7 bases. The germline V gene has CDR1 SGHNT and CDR2 YYREEE (reference sequence). With 0 bases clipped from V and 3 bases from J, the junction kept 2 bases outside the gene matches. There are 14 residues in the CDR3. The CDR3 protein is CASSLGGTDYGYTF. CDR3 coding DNA: TGTGCCAGCAGCTTGGGCGGGACAGACTATGGCTACACCTTC.

The gene calls are TRBV19 and TRBJ1-2; D gene ambiguous. Deletions cut 0 bases from V and 2 bases from J, with 4 bases between. This CDR3 has 13 amino acids. Germline V lookup: CDR1 LNHDA, CDR2 SQIVND (reference sequence). CDR3 sequence reads: CASSIDQNYGYTF. In DNA form, the CDR3 reads TGTGCCAGTAGTATAGACCAAAACTATGGCTACACCTTC. Looking up the rest from reference TRBV19 and TRBJ1-2 gives the full variable domain: DGGITQSPKYLFRKEGQNVTLSCEQNLNHDAMYWYRQDPGQGLRLIYYSQIVNDFQKGDIAEGYSVSREKKESFPLTVTSAQKNPTAFYLCASSIDQNYGYTFGSGTRLTVV.

The chain is built from TRBV27 and TRBJ1-5; weak D call: TRBD1 (5 bases). CDR1 and CDR2 from the germline V gene are MNHEY and SMNVEV (reference sequence). CDR3 size: 16 residues. Trimming removed 6 bases at V and 2 bases at J, with 17 bases between. The CDR3 nucleotides are TGTGCCAGCAGGGAAGACCCCGGGACGGGCAATCAGCCCCAGCATTTT. This sequence encodes CASREDPGTGNQPQHF.

The chain is built from TRBV29-1 and TRBJ2-7; a possible D gene is TRBD2 (5 bases). Trimming pared 3 bases from V and 5 bases from J, leaving 8 bases between. This CDR3 comprises 11 residues. Per the germline V gene, CDR1 is SQVTM and CDR2 is ANQGSEA. The DNA of the CDR3 is TGCAGCGTTGATCGGGGAAACGAGCAGTACTTC. Translating gives CSVDRGNEQYF.

The chain has TRBV19 and TRBJ1-1, with D uncertain. Germline lookup yields CDR1 LNHDA and CDR2 SQIVND (reference sequence). The CDR3 totals 13 residues. Trimming took off 1 base at V and 1 base at J, with 4 bases between the two ends. Here the CDR3 reads CASSIAANTEAFF. CDR3 sequence (DNA): TGTGCCAGTAGTATAGCAGCGAACACTGAAGCTTTCTTT.

This chain uses TRBV6-5 with TRBJ1-4; D gene unclear. The CDR3 consists of 14 residues. V lost 6 bases, J lost 5 bases, and 13 bases lay in between. Germline V lookup: CDR1 MNHEY, CDR2 SVGAGI. The CDR3 is CASRLKVSNEKLFF. The CDR3 DNA follows: TGTGCCAGCAGGTTGAAGGTCTCAAATGAAAAACTGTTTTTT.

The chain uses TRBV7-9 and TRBJ2-7; no reliable D call. Germline-derived CDR1 and CDR2 are SEHNR and FQNEAQ (reference sequence). CDR3 size: 12 residues. Trimming removed 1 base at V and 6 bases at J, with 7 bases between. CDR3 region: CASSLGRSEQYF. The CDR3 DNA reads as TGTGCCAGCAGCTTAGGAAGGTCCGAGCAGTACTTC.

The chain has TRBV18 and TRBJ2-7; 7 bases are shared with TRBD1. V was pared by 1 base and J by 4 bases, with 7 bases of the junction left unmatched. Germline CDR1 is KGHSH and CDR2 is LQKENI. This CDR3 is built from 15 residues. The CDR3, as DNA: TGTGCCAGCTCACCACTGAGGACAGGCCGGTACGAGCAGTACTTC. The encoded protein is CASSPLRTGRYEQYF.